These 16 T cell receptor beta chains were all obtained from the same sample, sequenced in a study of spatial heterogeneity in lung cancer. Specified time point: sample taken at primary tumor resection. Extraction of whole RNA from tumor, nontumor lung or frozen PBMC preceded unsorted sequencing. From the 5' RACE reads, TCRdb called clonotypes with MiXCR, one entry per CDR3 protein. The sample carries about 39,000 distinct CDR3 sequences, 5.8% recorded once. The sample here was PBMCs, taken at surgery. The receptors originated from a male donor with early-stage non-small cell lung cancer.

This clonotype came up many times. This rearrangement joins TRBV7-9 to TRBJ1-5; 9 positions agree with TRBD1. V trimming: 1 base; J trimming: 5 bases; junction bases outside the gene matches: 9. This CDR3 region has 17 residues. Germline values: CDR1 SEHNR, CDR2 FQNEAQ (reference sequence). DNA of the CDR3: TGTGCCAGCAGCTTAGGTATGGGACAGGGATTTGATCAGCCCCAGCATTTT. As protein: CASSLGMGQGFDQPQHF.

The table lists this clonotype with many counts. The chain has TRBV6-5 and TRBJ2-5; D is unresolved. The CDR3 has 12 residues. Germline CDR1 reads MNHEY; CDR2 reads SVGAGI. V lost 5 bases and J 0 bases, leaving 4 bases between the germline ends. CDR3 region: CASSTDQETQYF. CDR3 nucleotide sequence: TGTGCCAGCAGTACAGACCAAGAGACCCAGTACTTC.

The table lists this clonotype with many counts. The rearrangement joins TRBV7-3 to TRBJ2-5; no clear D. The length of the CDR3 is 13 residues. Germline-derived CDR1 and CDR2 are SGHTA and FQGTGA. V was shortened by 5 bases and J by 5 bases, with 12 bases between the two germline ends. CDR3 in amino acids: CASSADPAETQYF. In DNA, the CDR3 is TGTGCCAGCAGCGCGGATCCTGCGGAGACCCAGTACTTC.

This clonotype has a count of ten or more. V and J are TRBV29-1 and TRBJ1-4; D gene ambiguous. Trimming left V 7 bases short and J 0 bases short, with 12 bases between. The CDR3 runs 14 residues. From germline, CDR1 is SQVTM and CDR2 ANQGSEA. CDR3 sequence: CSGEDPTTNEKLFF. CDR3 DNA sequence: TGCAGCGGGGAGGACCCTACAACTAATGAAAAACTGTTTTTT.

This clonotype has more than one count but fewer than ten. This rearrangement joins TRBV25-1 to TRBJ1-1; D uncertain. The V end was cut by 1 base, the J end by 0 bases, with 15 bases between. CDR1 and CDR2 (germline): MGHDK, SYGVNS. The CDR3 is 17 amino acids. The DNA of the CDR3 is TGTGCCAGCAGTGAATGGGTCAGAGACGGTATGAACACTGAAGCTTTCTTT. It is translated as CASSEWVRDGMNTEAFF. Full variable domain (rest looked up from reference TRBV25-1 and TRBJ1-1): EADIYQTPRYLVIGTGKKITLECSQTMGHDKMYWYQQDPGMELHLIHYSYGVNSTEKGDLSSESTVSRIRTEHFPLTLESARPSHTSQYLCASSEWVRDGMNTEAFFGQGTRLTVV.

This clonotype has a count of ten or more. The gene calls are TRBV10-3 and TRBJ2-3; D remains ambiguous. The V end lost 6 bases, the J end lost 1 base, and 2 bases lay between the germline ends. The CDR3 length is 11 residues. Germline V gives CDR1 ENHRY, CDR2 SYGVKD. The CDR3 nucleotides are TGTGCCATCAGGGGCACAGATACGCAGTATTTT. Translating it yields CAIRGTDTQYF.

About this clonotype itself: Possible read error: a much larger clone is one base away. The chain joins TRBV5-1 to TRBJ2-3, with D uncertain. Germline CDR1 and CDR2: SGHRS and YFSETQ. Trimming pared 6 bases from V and 2 bases from J, leaving 10 bases between. CDR3 size: 13 residues. For the CDR3, the DNA is TGCGCCAGCATCACGGAAGACACAGATACGCAGTATTTT. Protein product: CASITEDTDTQYF.

This clonotype was counted ten times or more. This sequence joins TRBV11-1 and TRBJ2-2; maybe TRBD2 (5 bases). Between the trimmed V and J ends, which lost 3 bases and 6 bases, there was a span of 8 bases. The CDR3 consists of 13 residues. The germline CDR1 and CDR2 sequences are SGHAT and FQDESV (reference sequence). The CDR3 DNA sequence: TGTGCCAGCAGCTTCGAGGGTCCCGGGGAGCTGTTTTTT. Its translation: CASSFEGPGELFF.

This clonotype came up many times. The chain joins TRBV30 to TRBJ1-6; 10 bases are a match to TRBD1. The trim removed 4 bases at V and 9 bases at J, leaving 6 bases unmatched. The CDR3 extends over 14 amino acids. The germline gives CDR1 GTSNPN, CDR2 SVGIG (reference sequence). CDR3: CAWKEGTGVSPLHF. The CDR3 nucleotides are TGTGCCTGGAAAGAAGGGACAGGGGTTTCACCCCTCCACTTT.

This clonotype was detected only a few times. CDR3 sequence (DNA): TGTGCCATTTCGAATGAAGGGGGAAACACCATATATTTT. Its translation is CAISNEGGNTIYF. The V gene is TRBV10-3, the J gene TRBJ1-3; no definite D call. The CDR3 is 13 residues long. The germline V gene encodes CDR1 ENHRY and CDR2 SYGVKD. Between the trimmed V and J ends, which lost 9 bases and 4 bases, there was a span of 13 bases.

This clonotype has a count of ten or more. The CDR3: CASTYPGQLNTEAFF. CDR3 DNA sequence: TGTGCCAGCACCTATCCGGGACAGCTGAACACTGAAGCTTTCTTT. The V call is TRBV28, the J call TRBJ1-1; 7 bases align to TRBD1. This CDR3 comprises 15 residues. Unmatched junction bases numbered 8, after V lost 7 bases and J lost 0 bases. The germline CDR1 and CDR2 sequences are MDHEN and SYDVKM.

This clonotype showed up many times. The rearrangement links TRBV24-1 to TRBJ1-5, with TRBD1 identical over 7 bases. V shed 4 bases and J 4 bases; nucleotides not matched to a gene: 12. CDR3 size: 17 residues. Per germline, CDR1 KGHDR and CDR2 SFDVKD. This CDR3 is CATSDPIGTDSNQPQHF. DNA of the CDR3: TGTGCCACCAGTGACCCAATCGGGACAGACAGTAATCAGCCCCAGCATTTT.

This clonotype has ten or more counts. The chain links TRBV2 to TRBJ2-7, with unresolved D. The CDR3 covers 12 residues. The V and J ends lost 6 bases and 0 bases respectively, with 6 bases between them. CDR1 is SNHLY and CDR2 is FYNNEI in the germline V gene. CDR3 sequence (DNA): TGTGCCAGCAGAGAATTCTCCTACGAGCAGTACTTC. It is translated as CASREFSYEQYF.

This clonotype was seen many times. The chain couples TRBV6-2 or TRBV6-3 to TRBJ2-3; D uncertain. Between the trimmed V and J ends, which lost 6 bases and 3 bases, there was a span of 10 bases. Germline V gene sequence: CDR1 MNHEY, CDR2 SVGEGT. CDR3 length equals 13 residues. CDR3 DNA sequence: TGTGCCAGCAGACTCGACCCAACAGATACGCAGTATTTT. Translated, it gives CASRLDPTDTQYF.

This clonotype was counted ten times or more. V usage is TRBV5-1 and J usage is TRBJ1-5; D gene ambiguous. From germline, CDR1 is SGHRS and CDR2 YFSETQ. This CDR3 has 13 residues. The V and J ends lost 1 base and 3 bases respectively, with 5 bases between them. CDR3 residues: CASSLQYNQPQHF. For the CDR3, the DNA is TGCGCCAGCAGCTTGCAGTACAATCAGCCCCAGCATTTT.

The V gene is TRBV10-3, the J gene TRBJ2-2; TRBD2 matches at 10 bases. V dropped 3 bases and J dropped 1; count of bases not matched to a gene: 2. Germline CDR1 and CDR2: ENHRY and SYGVKD. CDR3 length: 16 amino acids. DNA for the CDR3: TGTGCCATCAGTGACCGACTAGCGGGGAACACCGGGGAGCTGTTTTTT. This codes for CAISDRLAGNTGELFF.